The 13 T cell receptor beta chains in this list originate from one sample, sequenced in a study of blood T cell repertoires in COVID-19. TCRdb's copy holds only in-frame clones and misses some; the assay was immunoSEQ multiplex PCR. The data contain over 150,000 clones, around 87% of them seen just once; the ten biggest clones take up just over 2.5%. Sequencing was done on a sample of peripheral blood. The receptor set was obtained from a woman of 80 years or more with COVID-19, enrolled during active disease.

This clone was observed once. The chain is built from TRBV4-1 and TRBJ1-2; 10 bases fit TRBD1. In germline, CDR1 is MGHRA, CDR2 YSYEKL. V dropped 0 bases and J dropped 5; count of bases not matched to a gene: 9. The CDR3 runs 17 residues. The CDR3 DNA is TGCGCCAGCAGCCAAGATCCCCCGACAGGGGGCGGGTATGGCTACACCTTC. It is translated as CASSQDPPTGGGYGYTF.

The V and J genes are TRBV19 and TRBJ2-7; D gene uncertain. The ends were cut back, 1 base at V and 3 bases at J, with 7 bases in the middle. The CDR3 runs 13 residues. Looked up from germline, CDR1 is LNHDA and CDR2 is SQIVND (reference sequence). The CDR3 is CASSIAPNYEQYF. The CDR3 DNA follows: TGTGCCAGTAGTATAGCCCCCAACTACGAGCAGTACTTC.

The count of this clone is one. This rearrangement joins TRBV10-3 to TRBJ1-1; D remains ambiguous. The germline V gene encodes CDR1 ENHRY and CDR2 SYGVKD. The CDR3 runs 14 residues. V lost 6 bases and J 2 bases, leaving 13 bases between the germline ends. Here the CDR3 DNA reads TGTGCCATCAGCCCAGACGCGGGAAACACTGAAGCTTTCTTT. This encodes CAISPDAGNTEAFF.

This rearrangement joins TRBV7-2 to TRBJ1-2, with a possible D match to TRBD1 (5 bases). Trimming stripped 2 bases from V and 3 bases from J, with 13 bases between. CDR3 length: 15 residues. Looked up from germline, CDR1 is SGHTA and CDR2 is FQGNSA. Written as DNA, the CDR3 is TGTGCCAGCAGCTTACATGGGCTAGGGGACTATGGCTACACCTTC. This codes for CASSLHGLGDYGYTF.

V and J are TRBV6-5 and TRBJ1-2; 7 positions agree with TRBD1. The CDR3 consists of 14 residues. J was trimmed by 0 bases and V by 6 bases; bases with no gene match: 4. The germline V gene has CDR1 MNHEY and CDR2 SVGAGI. The CDR3 sequence: CASSPGQANYGYTF. CDR3 nucleotide sequence: TGTGCCAGCAGCCCCGGACAGGCTAACTATGGCTACACCTTC.

The count of this clone is one. This sequence joins TRBV7-2 and TRBJ1-5; 7 bases align to TRBD1. With 6 bases clipped from V and 9 bases from J, the junction kept 8 bases outside the gene matches. Germline V gene sequence: CDR1 SGHTA, CDR2 FQGNSA. The CDR3 spans 13 residues. The CDR3 reads CASRSQGGGPQHF. DNA of the CDR3: TGTGCCAGCAGATCGCAGGGGGGTGGGCCCCAGCATTTT.

CDR3 residues: CASSRLAVDTQYF. CDR3 coding DNA: TGTGCCAGCAGTCGGCTAGCAGTAGATACGCAGTATTTT. The rearrangement links TRBV3-1 (or the pseudogene TRBV3-2) to TRBJ2-3; possibly TRBD2 for D (5 bases). V lost 6 bases to trimming and J lost 5 bases, with 12 bases between them. This CDR3 region has 13 residues. Germline values: CDR1 LGHDT, CDR2 YNNKEL (reference sequence).

This clone was detected only once. The chain uses TRBV15 and TRBJ2-1, with TRBD2 matching 13 bases. J lost 9 bases, V lost 6 bases, and 5 bases had no gene match. The germline gives CDR1 LNHNV, CDR2 YYDKDF (reference sequence). This CDR3 has 14 residues. The CDR3 sequence: CATSRTSGSIEQFF. The CDR3 DNA is TGTGCCACCAGTAGGACTAGCGGGAGTATTGAGCAGTTCTTC.

The V and J genes are TRBV7-2 and TRBJ2-5; 8 nucleotides line up with TRBD2. V lost 2 bases and J lost 1; bases outside the gene matches: 6. The CDR3 length is 16 residues. Germline assignment: CDR1 SGHTA and CDR2 FQGNSA. CDR3 DNA: TGTGCCAGCAGCTTAAAGGCGGGAGGAGTCCAAGAGACCCAGTACTTC. Its protein product is CASSLKAGGVQETQYF.

V usage is TRBV27 and J usage is TRBJ1-6; a possible D gene is TRBD1 (6 bases). With 3 bases removed from V and 0 bases from J, the gap between germline ends came to 15 bases. Germline V CDR1 and CDR2: MNHEY, SMNVEV (reference sequence). The CDR3 length is 18 residues. The CDR3 loop reads CASSFGTSPSSYNSPLHF. CDR3 sequence (DNA): TGTGCCAGCAGTTTTGGGACATCTCCTAGCTCCTATAATTCACCCCTCCACTTT.

The V and J genes are TRBV3-1 (or the pseudogene TRBV3-2) and TRBJ2-3; 13 bases match TRBD2. Looked up from germline, CDR1 is LGHDT and CDR2 is YNNKEL (reference sequence). CDR3 length: 16 residues. V shed 4 bases and J 4 bases; nucleotides not matched to a gene: 5. CDR3 loop: CASSPLAGGRADTQYF. DNA of the CDR3: TGTGCCAGCAGCCCACTAGCGGGAGGGAGGGCAGATACGCAGTATTTT.

The chain couples TRBV7-2 to TRBJ2-6, with D perhaps TRBD2 (6 bases). V lost 8 bases and J lost 7, with 15 bases in between. The CDR3 extends over 14 amino acids. CDR1 and CDR2 (germline): SGHTA, FQGNSA. CDR3 in amino acids: CASSQGGSANVLTF. Here the CDR3 DNA reads TGTGCCAGCTCTCAAGGAGGGTCCGCCAACGTCCTGACTTTC.

This chain joins TRBV9 and TRBJ1-2; D is undetermined. This CDR3 has 17 amino acids. V was shortened by 3 bases and J by 4 bases, with 22 bases between the two germline ends. Germline CDR1 is SGDLS and CDR2 is YYNGEE. The CDR3 loop reads CASSAPVGDDTFYGYTF. The CDR3, as DNA: TGTGCCAGCAGCGCTCCGGTCGGGGATGATACCTTCTATGGCTACACCTTC.